These 5 T cell receptor beta chains were all obtained from the same sample, sequenced in a study of T cell responses to AZD1222 COVID-19 vaccine. Profiling relied on immunoSEQ multiplex PCR, and the TCRdb table lists in-frame clones only, not all of them. The sample consists of some 120,000 clones, approximately 90% of them appearing once. The starting material was peripheral blood, obtained on day 0 of AZD1222 vaccination. These receptors came from an adult in good health.

The V gene is TRBV30, the J gene TRBJ2-3; the D gene could be TRBD1 or TRBD2 (5 bases each). CDR3 length: 14 residues. The V end lost 3 bases, the J end lost 4 bases, and 14 bases lay between the germline ends. Germline V CDR1 and CDR2: GTSNPN, SVGIG (reference sequence). CDR3 protein: CAWSPGQGPDTQYF. The DNA for the CDR3 is TGTGCCTGGAGCCCGGGGCAGGGCCCAGATACGCAGTATTTT.

This chain uses TRBV19 with TRBJ2-7; 10 bases line up with TRBD2. The V and J ends lost 7 bases and 2 bases, in that order; junction bases with no gene match: 8. CDR3 length equals 15 residues. Germline values: CDR1 LNHDA, CDR2 SQIVND (reference sequence). The CDR3 protein is CASTPGLAPTYEQYF. The CDR3 DNA sequence: TGTGCCAGTACCCCGGGACTAGCGCCAACCTACGAGCAGTACTTC.

The V and J genes are TRBV7-9 and TRBJ2-1; D may be TRBD1 (6 bases). The V end lost 5 bases, the J end lost 9 bases, and 20 bases lay between the germline ends. The CDR3 runs to 15 residues. Germline loops: CDR1 SEHNR, CDR2 FQNEAQ (reference sequence). This CDR3 reads CASSPRGPTGSEQFF. The CDR3, as DNA: TGTGCCAGCAGCCCCCGAGGTCCTACAGGGAGTGAGCAGTTCTTC.

This clone turned up a few times. The chain links TRBV4-3 to TRBJ2-7; D might be TRBD2 (5 bases). Germline V gives CDR1 LGHNA, CDR2 YSLEER. V was trimmed by 0 bases and J by 1 base, leaving 7 bases between them. CDR3 length: 14 amino acids. CDR3 in DNA: TGCGCCAGCAGCCAAGATGGCGGGTCCTACGAGCAGTACTTC. This translates into CASSQDGGSYEQYF.

This sequence joins TRBV28 and TRBJ2-6, with 7 bases matching TRBD1. The V segment lost 7 bases and the J segment 5 bases; nucleotides outside the gene matches: 17. This CDR3 spans 18 amino acids. Germline V gives CDR1 MDHEN, CDR2 SYDVKM. The CDR3: CASTSAGTVSSWANVLTF. The CDR3 DNA reads as TGTGCCAGCACTTCAGCCGGGACAGTGTCGTCCTGGGCCAACGTCCTGACTTTC.